This TCR beta chain was sequenced for a study of CD8 T cells in ankylosing spondylitis. V lost 5 bases to trimming and J lost 5 bases; unmatched junction nucleotides: 4. This CDR3 region has 13 residues. The V gene's germline CDR1 is SGHTA and CDR2 FQGNSA. TCRdb re-called the 5' RACE reads with MiXCR, one entry per CDR3 protein. This sample has about 340,000 distinct CDR3 sequences, with approximately 14% found just once. The chain uses TRBV7-2 and TRBJ2-7, with 9 bases lining up with TRBD1. The origin of this receptor is a male donor with ankylosing spondylitis or in good health (not recorded which). The sample was blood, either unsorted or a sorted T cell fraction (not recorded which). In nucleotides, the CDR3 is TGTGCCAGCAGCCGGACAGGGGTCCACGAGCAGTACTTC. Translation gives CASSRTGVHEQYF.